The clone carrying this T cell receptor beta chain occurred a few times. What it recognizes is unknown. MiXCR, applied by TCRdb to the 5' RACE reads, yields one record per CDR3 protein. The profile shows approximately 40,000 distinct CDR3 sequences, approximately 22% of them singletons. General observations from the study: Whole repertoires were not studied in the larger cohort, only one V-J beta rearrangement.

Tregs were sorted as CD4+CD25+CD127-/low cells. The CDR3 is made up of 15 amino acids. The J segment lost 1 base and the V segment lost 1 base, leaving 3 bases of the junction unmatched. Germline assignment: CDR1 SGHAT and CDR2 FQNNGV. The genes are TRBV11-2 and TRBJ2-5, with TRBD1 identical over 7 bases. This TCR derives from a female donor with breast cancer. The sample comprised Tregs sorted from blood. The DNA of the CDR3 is TGTGCCAGCAGCTTAGGCCGACAGGGCCAAGAGACCCAGTACTTC. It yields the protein CASSLGRQGQETQYF.